Given below is one T cell receptor (beta chain) in context. TCRdb's table, derived via immunoSEQ multiplex PCR, lists solely in-frame clones and lacks some. This sample has around 280,000 clones, with roughly 90% found just once. CDR3 length: 17 amino acids. V was cut by 3 bases and J by 2 bases, with 14 bases left in between. Germline CDR1 reads KGHSH; CDR2 reads LQKENI. This entry comes from a study of blood T cell repertoires in COVID-19. Study overall: Sources were T cells, B-cell-depleted T cells, or PBMCs; the material itself was cDNA or gDNA.

The sequence was collected from a woman younger than 30 with acute COVID-19. Sequencing was performed on PBMCs or T cells enriched from blood (not recorded which). The V gene is TRBV18, the J gene TRBJ1-6; a possible D gene is TRBD1 (5 bases). The CDR3 is CASSPTGGGAYNSPLHF. DNA of the CDR3: TGTGCCAGCTCACCGACCGGCGGGGGGGCCTATAATTCACCCCTCCACTTT.